Sequencing of this TCR beta chain was carried out in a study of blood T cells in healthy people across ages (dated by TCRdb to about 2015). Background on the whole study: In model experiments, template switching captured about one uniquely barcoded TCR beta cDNA molecule for every two T cells. For two donors (one aged 18 to 30 and one aged 80 or older), the study analyzed two additional independent replicas of 1 million unique cDNA reads from the same blood draw. The study measured age-related changes in TCR beta repertoire diversity using deep sequencing normalized with unique cDNA molecular identifiers. The donors were divided into four age groups: young (average 16 years), middle-aged (roughly 42), aged (approximately 64) and long-lived (roughly 82).

The roughly 39 donors, aged about 6 to 95 years, were systemically healthy Caucasian individuals from Russia. Each donor gave about 9.2 milliliters of peripheral blood, drawn into EDTA-treated Vacutainer tubes. Ficoll-Paque density-gradient centrifugation was used to isolate PBMCs, with at least 6 million per sample. Total RNA was extracted from PBMCs with Trizol reagent, with at least 6 micrograms obtained per sample. Naive CD45RAhigh/CD27high T cell percentages were measured by flow cytometry on a PBMC aliquot from every donor. CDR1 is given as LNHNV and CDR2 as YYDKDF, both from the germline V gene (reference sequence). V was cut back by 1 base and J by 6 bases, leaving a gap of 18 bases between them. The CDR3, cysteine through phenylalanine, is 16 amino acids long. The retained sequence is limited to the CDR3, 48 bases, with the frame set at the first base. This clonotype was observed a handful of times. What antigen it recognizes has not been identified. The record has no base qualities; no much larger clone is one base away.

Here is what the overall study found, with its caveats: The long-lived group showed more naive CD4+ T cells, fewer expanded clones and increased TCR diversity than the aged group, suggesting age selection. Because profiling used bulk unsorted PBMCs, naive and antigen-experienced compartments could not be compared conclusively. Because the CMV infection status of the donors was unknown, age-related changes in expanded clonotypes may potentially have been confounded. As age increased, observed TCR beta diversity per million T cells dropped in a roughly linear way, and a significant reduction was already evident by age about 36. A strong correlation was found between observed TCR beta diversity and the percentage of naive T cells measured by flow cytometry. Total diversity estimates from one million sequenced T cells were considered lower bounds and underestimates.

The library was obtained by 5' RACE. The data were produced on an Illumina HiSeq 2500. A second roughly 6 to 12 cycle PCR used a sample-barcoded 5' primer and a J-beta primer mix. Each TCR beta cDNA molecule received a unique molecular identifier from a template-switch 5' adaptor carrying 12 random nucleotides. At least 2.5 million CDR3-containing paired-end reads were obtained from each sample. First-strand cDNA synthesis was performed from all RNA using the Mint cDNA synthesis kit, with priming by a TRBC-specific oligonucleotide. Following uracil-DNA glycosylase treatment, a first 18-cycle PCR with universal primers M1SS and BC2_uni_R was performed on all cDNA. Per the source publication's procedure: For normalization, 1 million high-quality reads, each with a distinct molecular identifier, were randomly selected from each sample. Reads sharing molecular identifiers were discarded rather than binned into consensus sequences. MiTCR, with a Q25 quality threshold and the strictest error-elimination algorithm, was used for CDR3 identification, clonotype clustering and error correction. A nonparametric unseen species model with Euler transformation was used to estimate a lower bound on total TCR beta diversity. TCRdb cleaned the public reads at Q25 with fastp, built clones with MiXCR and kept in-frame beta chains. Merged by CDR3 protein, the rows form single entries marked with the most common genes and DNA. The V and J calls and clone size come from TCRdb's table, not from the authors' own analysis. Recorded for this sample are roughly 560,000 distinct CDR3 sequences; under 30% of them occurred a single time. The ten top clones hold roughly 9.4% of the sample.

This sample also appeared in a second study, on T cells of mothers and their children. As noted in the second study: Donors were nine systemically healthy Caucasian individuals: three mothers and their six children. cDNA synthesis used all of the extracted RNA, with around 1.5 ug of RNA in each 15 ul reaction. Sample barcodes and 2-4 random nucleotides were added via the M1S primer in the second PCR. Over 9.5 million TCR beta CDR3 reads came from each mother, compared with several million reads from each child. TCR recombination output is similarly shaped by thymic selection in related and unrelated pairs, with a minor effect exerted by inherited differences. Normalized repertoire overlap in related mother-child pairs was always slightly higher than in unrelated mother-child pairs, but the difference was never significant. With a sensitivity of about 100 clones per million clonotypes, no persistent microchimeric T cell clones were detected. To look for features that set related mother-child pairs apart from unrelated individuals, the researchers ran deep NGS to compare the TCR beta repertoires of mothers and children. The mean age was roughly 44 +/- 4 years for the mothers and about 12 +/- 4 years for the children. Libraries were sequenced on Illumina HiSeq 2000 with 100+100 nt paired-end reads after adapter ligation with NEBNext reagents. Mother and child libraries were prepared a month apart and sequenced in separate runs to prevent cross-contamination. For each donor, between about 500,000 and 2,200,000 distinct TCR beta clonotypes were identified. Naive TCR beta clonotypes were estimated from low-frequency clonotypes matched to each donor's FACS-determined naive share, without sorting.

Rearrangement joined TRBV15 to TRBJ2-5; TRBD1 is perhaps the D gene, given 7 matching bases. The receptor's source is a boy between 10 and 17 years old in good health. The sample comprised blood. The CDR3 loop reads CATSRARQGGDQTQYF. The nucleotides are TGTGCCACCAGCAGAGCTCGACAGGGAGGAGACCAGACCCAGTACTTC. The CDR3 plus the reference TRBV15 and TRBJ2-5 genes for the other parts give the full variable domain: DAMVIQNPRYQVTQFGKPVTLSCSQTLNHNVMYWYQQKSSQAPKLLFHYYDKDFNNEADTPDNFQSRRPNTSFCFLDIRSPGLGDTAMYLCATSRARQGGDQTQYFGPGTRLLVL.